One and the same sample provided the 27 T cell receptor beta chains below, sequenced in a study of blood T cell repertoires in COVID-19. Sequencing was performed with immunoSEQ multiplex PCR; in TCRdb, only in-frame clones are kept and a portion is missing. The sample has around 300,000 clones; 90% are singletons. The sequenced sample was peripheral blood. These receptor sequences come from a woman aged 45-59 years with COVID-19, enrolled during active disease.

The chain has TRBV7-9 and TRBJ1-1; D is uncertain. The CDR3 has 14 amino acids. Trimming took 8 bases from V and 0 from J, leaving 13 bases between them. Germline CDR1 SEHNR, CDR2 FQNEAQ (reference sequence). The CDR3 loop is CASHTDGMNTEAFF. Written as DNA, the CDR3 is TGTGCCAGCCACACTGACGGGATGAACACTGAAGCTTTCTTT.

The rearrangement uses TRBV5-1 and TRBJ2-7, with D possibly matching TRBD2 (6 bases). Germline-derived CDR1 and CDR2 are SGHRS and YFSETQ. V shed 4 bases and J shed 0 bases, with 11 bases lying between them. This CDR3 is built from 14 residues. CDR3 in amino acids: CASSPEGRSYEQYF. For the CDR3, the DNA is TGCGCCAGCAGCCCGGAGGGACGCTCCTACGAGCAGTACTTC.

This clone was observed once. V is TRBV19 and J is TRBJ1-2, with a tentative D call TRBD1 (6 bases). The CDR3 runs 14 residues. Germline V lookup: CDR1 LNHDA, CDR2 SQIVND (reference sequence). V was pared by 9 bases and J by 0 bases, with 14 bases between. CDR3 region: CASQTGHSNYGYTF. The CDR3 DNA reads as TGTGCCAGCCAGACAGGTCATTCTAACTATGGCTACACCTTC.

This clone was counted a single time. The J gene is TRBJ2-4, the V gene TRBV5-1, with D possibly being TRBD1 (5 bases). In germline, CDR1 is SGHRS, CDR2 YFSETQ. The CDR3 consists of 14 residues. The germline V and J ends were trimmed by 4 bases and 0 bases, with 8 bases remaining between them. CDR3 nucleotide sequence: TGCGCCAGCAGCCCAGGGTTAGCCAAAAACATTCAGTACTTC. Protein product: CASSPGLAKNIQYF.

The J gene is TRBJ2-5, the V gene TRBV7-6; 10 nucleotides line up with TRBD1. The germline V gene has CDR1 SGHVS and CDR2 FNYEAQ. V was clipped by 3 bases and J by 4 bases; unmatched bases: 8. The CDR3 sequence is 16 residues long. CDR3 amino acids: CASSLAPGQGRETQYF. The CDR3 coding sequence is TGTGCCAGCAGCTTGGCCCCGGGACAGGGGCGAGAGACCCAGTACTTC.

This clone showed up many times. J is TRBJ1-5 and V is TRBV7-9; 9 bases map to TRBD1. With V trimmed by 4 bases and J by 6 bases, 7 bases remained unmatched. Germline CDR1 is SEHNR and CDR2 is FQNEAQ (reference sequence). This CDR3 has 15 amino acids. This CDR3 is CASSYHGTGFQPQHF. DNA for the CDR3: TGTGCCAGCAGCTATCACGGGACAGGGTTTCAGCCCCAGCATTTT.

V is TRBV10-1 and J is TRBJ2-4, with D maybe TRBD1 (6 bases). The CDR3 runs to 14 residues. V gave up 4 bases and J gave up 10 bases, with 17 bases separating them. Germline CDR1 WNHNN, CDR2 SYGVQD (reference sequence). CDR3 loop: CASSVGQQKGIQYF. The CDR3, as DNA: TGCGCCAGCAGTGTTGGACAGCAAAAGGGAATTCAGTACTTC.

The genes are TRBV11-2 and TRBJ1-1, with TRBD1 as a possible D gene (6 bases). V was trimmed by 5 bases and J by 0 bases, leaving 16 bases between them. There are 16 residues in the CDR3. Looked up from germline, CDR1 is SGHAT and CDR2 is FQNNGV. CDR3 sequence (DNA): TGTGCCAGCAGCCCCCCCGGGGGGGCCATGAACACTGAAGCTTTCTTT. Translating gives CASSPPGGAMNTEAFF.

The J gene is TRBJ1-1, the V gene TRBV19; no clear D. V gave up 3 bases and J gave up 3 bases, with 8 bases separating them. This CDR3 comprises 13 residues. The V gene's germline CDR1 is LNHDA and CDR2 SQIVND (reference sequence). CDR3 sequence reads: CASSMAGYTEAFF. In nucleotides, the CDR3 is TGTGCCAGTAGTATGGCGGGCTACACTGAAGCTTTCTTT.

The V gene is TRBV6-2 or TRBV6-3, the J gene TRBJ1-1, with D possibly matching TRBD1 (6 bases). The CDR3 length is 12 residues. V was trimmed by 4 bases and J by 5 bases, leaving 8 bases between them. Germline loops: CDR1 MNHEY, CDR2 SVGEGT. The CDR3 reads CASSLQGTEAFF. CDR3 sequence (DNA): TGTGCCAGCAGTTTACAGGGAACTGAAGCTTTCTTT.

The chain joins TRBV5-4 to TRBJ2-2; 7 bases are shared with TRBD2. Trimming at V came to 2 bases and at J to 6 bases, leaving 13 bases not matched to a gene. CDR1 SGHNT and CDR2 YYREEE come from the germline V gene (reference sequence). The CDR3 has 17 amino acids. CDR3 in amino acids: CASSFPARGSTSGELFF. As DNA, the CDR3 is TGTGCCAGCAGCTTTCCGGCTCGCGGGAGTACTTCCGGGGAGCTGTTTTTT. Variable domain in full (rest from reference TRBV5-4 and TRBJ2-2): ETGVTQSPTHLIKTRGQQVTLRCSSQSGHNTVSWYQQALGQGPQFIFQYYREEENGRGNFPPRFSGLQFPNYSSELNVNALELDDSALYLCASSFPARGSTSGELFFGEGSRLTVL.

The V and J genes are TRBV4-3 and TRBJ2-2; the D is unclear. The ends were cut back, 4 bases at V and 7 bases at J, with 10 bases in the middle. CDR1 and CDR2 from the germline V gene are LGHNA and YSLEER. The CDR3 length is 13 residues. CDR3 sequence: CASSPDSIGELFF. The CDR3 region has the DNA TGCGCCAGCAGCCCTGACTCAATCGGGGAGCTGTTTTTT.

The chain uses TRBV9 and TRBJ2-1; D is possibly TRBD1 (6 bases). The germline gives CDR1 SGDLS, CDR2 YYNGEE. With 3 bases removed from V and 2 bases from J, the gap between germline ends came to 12 bases. CDR3 length: 15 residues. CDR3 sequence: CASSAPGHPYNEQFF. CDR3 sequence (DNA): TGTGCCAGCAGCGCGCCGGGACATCCCTACAATGAGCAGTTCTTC.

This clone occurred once. This chain links TRBV7-9 with TRBJ2-1, with a weak D call TRBD2 (5 bases). CDR1 is SEHNR, CDR2 FQNEAQ, per germline (reference sequence). The CDR3 loop spans 14 amino acids. With 5 bases removed from V and 4 bases from J, the gap between germline ends came to 12 bases. CDR3 DNA sequence: TGTGCCAGCAGCAGGCCCGGGGTTTACAATGAGCAGTTCTTC. As protein: CASSRPGVYNEQFF.

The J gene is TRBJ2-7, the V gene TRBV4-3; the D gene is possibly TRBD2 (5 bases). Germline values: CDR1 LGHNA, CDR2 YSLEER. The V end was cut by 4 bases, the J end by 2 bases, with 27 bases between. CDR3 size: 19 residues. CDR3 sequence reads: CASSRRLGSGNLIPYEQYF. The CDR3 region has the DNA TGCGCCAGCAGCCGTCGACTGGGCAGCGGAAACTTGATCCCCTACGAGCAGTACTTC.

This chain joins TRBV7-9 and TRBJ2-3; 8 bases are shared with TRBD2. Per germline, CDR1 SEHNR and CDR2 FQNEAQ (reference sequence). This CDR3 comprises 17 residues. With V trimmed by 6 bases and J by 2 bases, 13 bases remained unmatched. The CDR3 bases are TGTGCCAGCAGACCAGAGTTCGGGGGGGCCTCCACAGATACGCAGTATTTT. Translation: CASRPEFGGASTDTQYF.

This chain uses TRBV6-4 with TRBJ2-3; TRBD2 agrees at 8 bases. The germline gives CDR1 MRHNA, CDR2 SNTAGT. Unmatched junction bases numbered 6, after V lost 2 bases and J lost 2 bases. The CDR3 runs 16 residues. CDR3 in DNA: TGTGCCAGCAGTGACGGGTTAGCGGGATTCACAGATACGCAGTATTTT. It specifies CASSDGLAGFTDTQYF.

The chain uses TRBV18 and TRBJ1-2; D is unresolved. The CDR3 is made up of 15 amino acids. Trimming cost V 5 bases and J 8 bases, with 21 bases left between them. Germline V gene lookup returns CDR1 KGHSH and CDR2 LQKENI. This CDR3 is CASSDLKRNSGGYTF. In DNA, the CDR3 is TGTGCCAGCTCAGATCTAAAAAGAAATAGCGGGGGCTACACCTTC.

J is TRBJ1-1 and V is TRBV20-1; TRBD1 might be the D (6 bases). Looked up from germline, CDR1 is DFQATT and CDR2 is SNEGSKA (reference sequence). This CDR3 is built from 11 residues. The ends were cut back, 8 bases at V and 6 bases at J, with 13 bases in the middle. The CDR3 is CSILGQPEAFF. As DNA, the CDR3 is TGCAGTATATTAGGACAGCCTGAAGCTTTCTTT.

The J gene is TRBJ2-1, the V gene TRBV10-3; 11 nucleotides match TRBD2. J was trimmed by 5 bases and V by 4 bases; bases with no gene match: 1. Germline lookup yields CDR1 ENHRY and CDR2 SYGVKD. The CDR3 length is 14 residues. Here the CDR3 reads CAISALAGDNEQFF. In nucleotides, the CDR3 is TGTGCCATCAGTGCACTAGCGGGAGACAATGAGCAGTTCTTC.

This chain links TRBV7-8 with TRBJ1-2, with TRBD1 matching over 12 bases. With 3 bases clipped from V and 8 bases from J, the junction kept 10 bases outside the gene matches. CDR1 and CDR2 from the germline V gene are SGHVS and FQNEAQ. CDR3 length equals 16 residues. The CDR3, as DNA: TGTGCCAGCAGCTTGGGACCGGGACAGGGGGCACTAGGCTACACCTTC. Translated: CASSLGPGQGALGYTF.

The CDR3 loop reads CASSLRREAGNEQFF. Here the CDR3 DNA reads TGTGCCAGCAGCCTACGGCGGGAGGCGGGAAATGAGCAGTTCTTC. V is TRBV7-2 and J is TRBJ2-1; 8 bases agree with TRBD2. CDR3 size: 15 residues. V gave up 5 bases and J gave up 7 bases; unmatched junction bases: 10. Germline V gene lookup returns CDR1 SGHTA and CDR2 FQGNSA. The full variable domain, its missing parts supplied by reference TRBV7-2 and TRBJ2-1, is GAGVSQSPSNKVTEKGKDVELRCDPISGHTALYWYRQSLGQGLEFLIYFQGNSAPDKSGLPSDRFSAERTGGSVSTLTIQRTQQEDSAVYLCASSLRREAGNEQFFGPGTRLTVL.

The chain has TRBV14 and TRBJ1-3; tentative D call: TRBD1 (6 bases). CDR1 is SGHDN and CDR2 is FVKESK in the germline V gene. V dropped 0 bases and J dropped 0 bases, with 9 bases sitting between them. The CDR3 has 16 amino acids. For the CDR3, the DNA is TGTGCCAGCAGCCAAGATTTGACAGGCTCTGGAAACACCATATATTTT. It yields the protein CASSQDLTGSGNTIYF.

As concerns this clone: Within the sample, other DNA sequences also encode this same CDR3. The chain joins TRBV4-3 to TRBJ2-3; tentative D call: TRBD1 (5 bases). Germline V gives CDR1 LGHNA, CDR2 YSLEER. V was shortened by 0 bases and J by 1 base, with 5 bases between the two germline ends. This CDR3 comprises 14 residues. The chain's CDR3 is CASSQDRGTDTQYF. The CDR3 DNA sequence: TGCGCCAGCAGCCAAGACAGGGGCACAGATACGCAGTATTTT.

The chain employs TRBV5-5 and TRBJ2-5; a possible D gene is TRBD1 (6 bases). The CDR3 totals 15 residues. Between the trimmed V and J ends, which lost 2 bases and 7 bases, there was a span of 18 bases. CDR1 is SGHKS, CDR2 YYEKEE, per germline (reference sequence). CDR3 nucleotides: TGTGCCAGCAGCTTCTACAGGGAAAGCGGAGGGACCCAGTACTTC. This gives the protein CASSFYRESGGTQYF.

This clone was found a few times. The V call is TRBV7-8, the J call TRBJ1-2, with TRBD1 as a possible D gene (6 bases). The CDR3 covers 18 residues. Germline V gene sequence: CDR1 SGHVS, CDR2 FQNEAQ. The V end was cut by 5 bases, the J end by 8 bases, with 30 bases between. CDR3 nucleotide sequence: TGTGCCAGCAGCACAACCGGTGGGGGGGCAGGCAACATTAGAGGCTACACCTTC. Translation gives CASSTTGGGAGNIRGYTF. The complete variable domain, with remaining parts taken from reference TRBV7-8 and TRBJ1-2, reads GAGVSQSPRYKVAKRGQDVALRCDPISGHVSLFWYQQALGQGPEFLTYFQNEAQLDKSGLPSDRFFAERPEGSVSTLKIQRTQQEDSAVYLCASSTTGGGAGNIRGYTFGSGTRLTVV.

The chain carries TRBV7-6 and TRBJ2-7, with 10 bases that match TRBD1. The CDR3 is 14 amino acids. The junction had 2 bases not matched to a gene; V was cut back by 4 bases and J by 2 bases. The germline V gene encodes CDR1 SGHVS and CDR2 FNYEAQ. CDR3 DNA sequence: TGTGCCAGCAGCTCGGGACAGGGGACCTACGAGCAGTACTTC. Its protein is CASSSGQGTYEQYF.